The 9 T cell receptor beta chains listed next were all sequenced from one sample in a study of T cells in Graves' hyperthyroidism and ophthalmopathy. Researchers amplified the TCR beta CDR3 regions from RNA transcripts. HTBI primers were the set used in a first-round RT-PCR of the TCR CDR3. TCRdb re-derived calls from the multiplex PCR reads in MiXCR, one entry per CDR3 protein. The table has about 98,000 distinct CDR3 sequences, 35% to 45% seen once. The specimen sequenced was peripheral blood or thyroid tissue (not recorded which). The receptor source for this set is a woman aged 25 to 39 with Graves' hyperthyroidism.

For the CDR3, the DNA is TGCGCCAGCAGCCCCGGTCTTCTCCCGGGCTATAATTCACCCCTCCACTTT. It codes for CASSPGLLPGYNSPLHF. This chain links TRBV4-1 with TRBJ1-6; D remains unclear. The V gene lost 4 bases and the J gene lost 3 bases, with 16 bases spanning the gap. Germline loops: CDR1 MGHRA, CDR2 YSYEKL. The CDR3 spans 17 residues.

The rearrangement joins TRBV2 to TRBJ2-7; possibly TRBD2 for D (6 bases). The germline CDR1 and CDR2 sequences are SNHLY and FYNNEI. The CDR3 runs to 14 residues. Trimming left V 6 bases short and J 4 bases short, with 16 bases between. The CDR3 spells CASRPPSGVYEQYF. In DNA form, the CDR3 reads TGTGCCAGCAGGCCCCCCTCGGGAGTTTACGAGCAGTACTTC.

Turning to this clonotype: This sequence may be a read error, since a much larger clone differs from it by one base. The V and J genes are TRBV4-1 and TRBJ2-1; 8 bases are a match to TRBD2. Germline V lookup: CDR1 MGHRA, CDR2 YSYEKL. The CDR3 runs to 17 residues. The CDR3: CASSQDRGGADLREQSF. Here the CDR3 DNA reads TGCGCCAGCAGCCAAGATCGGGGGGGCGCGGACCTTCGGGAGCAGTCCTTC.

This clonotype was counted ten times or more. The genes are TRBV12-3 or TRBV12-4 and TRBJ1-4; D is undetermined. The ends were cut back, 6 bases at V and 5 bases at J, with 16 bases in the middle. This CDR3 is built from 15 residues. This CDR3 is CASSPPGGANEKLFF. Here the CDR3 DNA reads TGTGCCAGCAGCCCCCCGGGTGGAGCGAATGAAAAACTGTTTTTT.

This clonotype was counted many times. The genes are TRBV9 and TRBJ1-2; 8 bases are a match to TRBD1. V gave up 3 bases and J gave up 0 bases; unmatched junction bases: 10. This CDR3 region has 17 residues. CDR1 and CDR2 from the germline V gene are SGDLS and YYNGEE. CDR3 residues: CASSGWDRSETNYGYTF. Written as DNA, the CDR3 is TGTGCCAGCAGCGGCTGGGACAGGAGCGAAACTAACTATGGCTACACCTTC.

This clonotype has a count of ten or more. The chain combines TRBV7-9 with TRBJ2-2; D is unclear. Trimming removed 8 bases at V and 4 bases at J, with 5 bases between. The CDR3 contains 11 residues. The V gene's germline CDR1 is SEHNR and CDR2 FQNEAQ (reference sequence). The CDR3 DNA reads as TGTGCCAGCTCAGTCACCGGGGAGCTGTTTTTT. It translates to CASSVTGELFF.

This clonotype was detected ten times or more. At one end the junction does not follow the germline gene, possibly because of a read error. This sequence joins TRBV14 and TRBJ1-2; D is ambiguous. The CDR3 has 16 residues. Germline V gives CDR1 SGHDN, CDR2 FVKESK. The CDR3 DNA reads TGTGCCAGCAGCCAAGATAGGCCCCCGTTCGGAGGGCGGGGTTCCTTC. Translating it yields CASSQDRPPFGGRGSF.

This chain joins TRBV12-3 or TRBV12-4 and TRBJ2-7, with unresolved D. The V end lost 7 bases, the J end lost 0 bases, and 4 bases lay between the germline ends. The CDR3 totals 11 residues. CDR3 in amino acids: CASMDSYEQYF. CDR3 DNA sequence: TGTGCCAGCATGGACTCCTACGAGCAGTACTTC.

The chain combines TRBV28 with TRBJ1-1; D is uncertain. The germline V and J ends were trimmed by 2 bases and 1 base, with 8 bases remaining between them. Looked up from germline, CDR1 is MDHEN and CDR2 is SYDVKM. The CDR3 has 14 amino acids. CDR3 residues: CASSLLRQNTEAFF. The CDR3 DNA follows: TGTGCCAGCAGTTTACTCCGACAGAACACTGAAGCTTTCTTT.